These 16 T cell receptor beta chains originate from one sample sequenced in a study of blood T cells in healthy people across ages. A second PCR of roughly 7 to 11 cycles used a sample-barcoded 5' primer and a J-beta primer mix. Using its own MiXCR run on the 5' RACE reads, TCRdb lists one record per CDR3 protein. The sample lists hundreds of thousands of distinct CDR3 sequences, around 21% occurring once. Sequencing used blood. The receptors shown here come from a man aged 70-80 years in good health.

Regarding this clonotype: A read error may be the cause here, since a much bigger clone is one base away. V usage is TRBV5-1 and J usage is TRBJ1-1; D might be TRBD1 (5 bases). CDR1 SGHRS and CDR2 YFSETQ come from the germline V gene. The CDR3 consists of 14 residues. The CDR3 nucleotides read TGCGCCAGCAACCTAAGGGGAGGCGACACTGAACCTTTCTTT. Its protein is CASNLRGGDTEPFF. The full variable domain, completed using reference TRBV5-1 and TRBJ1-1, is KAGVTQTPRYLIKTRGQQVTLSCSPISGHRSVSWYQQTPGQGLQFLFEYFSETQRNKGNFPGRFSGRQFSNSRSEMNVSTLELGDSALYLCASNLRGGDTEPFFGQGTRLTVV.

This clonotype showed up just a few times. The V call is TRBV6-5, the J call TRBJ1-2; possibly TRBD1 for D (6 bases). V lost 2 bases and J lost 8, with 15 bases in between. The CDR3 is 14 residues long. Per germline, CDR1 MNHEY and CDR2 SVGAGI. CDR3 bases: TGTGCCAGCAGTTACAGGTCAGGGGAGGGAGGCTACACCTTC. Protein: CASSYRSGEGGYTF.

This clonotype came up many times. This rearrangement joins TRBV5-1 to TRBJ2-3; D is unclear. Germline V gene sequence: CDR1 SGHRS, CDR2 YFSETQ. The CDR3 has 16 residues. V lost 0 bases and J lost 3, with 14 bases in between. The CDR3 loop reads CASSLGQLRITDTQYF. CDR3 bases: TGCGCCAGCAGCTTGGGCCAACTACGTATAACAGATACGCAGTATTTT.

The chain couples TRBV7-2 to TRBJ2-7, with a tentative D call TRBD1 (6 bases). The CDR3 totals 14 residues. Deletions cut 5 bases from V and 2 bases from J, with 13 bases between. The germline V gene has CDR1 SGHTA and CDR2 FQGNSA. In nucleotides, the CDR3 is TGTGCCAGCAGCCAGTCGGGACAAGCCTACGAGCAGTACTTC. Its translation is CASSQSGQAYEQYF. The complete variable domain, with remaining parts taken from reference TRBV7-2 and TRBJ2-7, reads GAGVSQSPSNKVTEKGKDVELRCDPISGHTALYWYRQSLGQGLEFLIYFQGNSAPDKSGLPSDRFSAERTGGSVSTLTIQRTQQEDSAVYLCASSQSGQAYEQYFGPGTRLTVT.

The CDR3 protein is CASSPDSFSPLHF. CDR3 nucleotide sequence: TGTGCCAGCAGTCCCGACAGTTTTTCACCCCTCCACTTT. J is TRBJ1-6 and V is TRBV12-3 or TRBV12-4, with D possibly TRBD1 on 5 matching bases. V was shortened by 5 bases and J by 9 bases, with 11 bases between the two germline ends. The CDR3 is made up of 13 amino acids.

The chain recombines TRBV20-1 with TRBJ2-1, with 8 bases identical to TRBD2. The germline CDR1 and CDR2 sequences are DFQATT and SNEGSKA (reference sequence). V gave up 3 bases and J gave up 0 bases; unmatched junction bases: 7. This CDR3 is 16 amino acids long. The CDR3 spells CSASPPGGSSYNEQFF. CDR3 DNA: TGCAGTGCTAGCCCCCCGGGAGGGAGCTCCTACAATGAGCAGTTCTTC.

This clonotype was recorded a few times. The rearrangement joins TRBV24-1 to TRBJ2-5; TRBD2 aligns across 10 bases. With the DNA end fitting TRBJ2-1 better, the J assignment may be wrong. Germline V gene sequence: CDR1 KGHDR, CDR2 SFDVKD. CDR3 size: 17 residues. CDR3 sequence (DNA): TGTGCCACCAGTGGAGGGGTAACTAGCGGGACCTACAATGAGCAGTTCTTC. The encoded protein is CATSGGVTSGTYNEQFF.

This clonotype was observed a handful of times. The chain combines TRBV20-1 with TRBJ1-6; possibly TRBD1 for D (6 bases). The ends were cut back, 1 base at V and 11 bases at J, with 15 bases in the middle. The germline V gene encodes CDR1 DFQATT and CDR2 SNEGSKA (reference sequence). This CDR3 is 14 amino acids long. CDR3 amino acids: CSARGDRWGTPLHF. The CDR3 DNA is TGCAGTGCTAGAGGCGACAGGTGGGGGACACCCCTCCACTTT.

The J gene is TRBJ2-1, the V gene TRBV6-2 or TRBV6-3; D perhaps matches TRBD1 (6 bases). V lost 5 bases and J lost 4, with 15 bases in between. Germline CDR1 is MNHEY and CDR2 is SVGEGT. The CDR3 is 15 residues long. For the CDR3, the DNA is TGTGCCAGCAGTGCGGACAGCCAGAGGTACAATGAGCAGTTCTTC. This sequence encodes CASSADSQRYNEQFF.

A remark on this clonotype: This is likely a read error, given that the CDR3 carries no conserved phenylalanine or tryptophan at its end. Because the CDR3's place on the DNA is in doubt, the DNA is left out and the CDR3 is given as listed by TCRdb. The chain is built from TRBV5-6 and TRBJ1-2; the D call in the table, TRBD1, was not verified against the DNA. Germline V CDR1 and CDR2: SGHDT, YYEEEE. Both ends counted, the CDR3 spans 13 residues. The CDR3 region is CASSLAGTGTDSV.

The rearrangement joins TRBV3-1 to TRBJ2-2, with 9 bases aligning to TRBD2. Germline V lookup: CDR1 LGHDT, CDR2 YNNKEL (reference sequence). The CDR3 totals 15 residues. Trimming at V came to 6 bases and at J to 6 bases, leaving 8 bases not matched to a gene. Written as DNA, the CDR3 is TGTGCCAGCAGTCCGATAGCGGGAGTTGCCGGGGAGCTGTTTTTT. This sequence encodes CASSPIAGVAGELFF.

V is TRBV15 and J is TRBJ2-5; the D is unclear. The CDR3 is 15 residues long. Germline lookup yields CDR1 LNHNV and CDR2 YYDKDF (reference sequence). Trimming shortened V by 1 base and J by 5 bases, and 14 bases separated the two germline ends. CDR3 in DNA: TGTGCCACCAGCAGAGGGCAGGTGGTAGGGGAGACCCAGTACTTC. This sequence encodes CATSRGQVVGETQYF.

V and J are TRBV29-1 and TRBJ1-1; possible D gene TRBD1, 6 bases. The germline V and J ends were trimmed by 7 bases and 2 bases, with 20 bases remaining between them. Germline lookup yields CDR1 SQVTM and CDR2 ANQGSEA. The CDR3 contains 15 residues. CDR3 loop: CSANHRAGANTEAFF. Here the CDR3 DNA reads TGCAGCGCTAACCACCGGGCAGGGGCTAACACTGAAGCTTTCTTT.

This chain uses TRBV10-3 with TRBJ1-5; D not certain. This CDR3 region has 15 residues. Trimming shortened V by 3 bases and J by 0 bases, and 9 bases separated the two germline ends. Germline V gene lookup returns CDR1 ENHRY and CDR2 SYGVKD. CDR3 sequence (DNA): TGTGCCATCAGTGACGTCCTTTATAGCAATCAGCCCCAGCATTTT. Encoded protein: CAISDVLYSNQPQHF.

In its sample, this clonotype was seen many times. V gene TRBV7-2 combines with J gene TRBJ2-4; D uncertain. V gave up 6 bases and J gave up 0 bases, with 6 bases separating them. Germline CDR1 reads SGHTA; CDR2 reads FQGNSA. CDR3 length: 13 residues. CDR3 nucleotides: TGTGCCAGCAGTATCGTAGCCAAAAACATTCAGTACTTC. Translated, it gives CASSIVAKNIQYF.

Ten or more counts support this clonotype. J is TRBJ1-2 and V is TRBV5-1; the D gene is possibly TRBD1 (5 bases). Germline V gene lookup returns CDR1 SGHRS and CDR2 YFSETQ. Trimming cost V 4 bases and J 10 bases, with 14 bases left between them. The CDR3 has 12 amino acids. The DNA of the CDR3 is TGCGCCAGCAGCCTGGGGCGTGGGGACTACACCTTC. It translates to CASSLGRGDYTF.